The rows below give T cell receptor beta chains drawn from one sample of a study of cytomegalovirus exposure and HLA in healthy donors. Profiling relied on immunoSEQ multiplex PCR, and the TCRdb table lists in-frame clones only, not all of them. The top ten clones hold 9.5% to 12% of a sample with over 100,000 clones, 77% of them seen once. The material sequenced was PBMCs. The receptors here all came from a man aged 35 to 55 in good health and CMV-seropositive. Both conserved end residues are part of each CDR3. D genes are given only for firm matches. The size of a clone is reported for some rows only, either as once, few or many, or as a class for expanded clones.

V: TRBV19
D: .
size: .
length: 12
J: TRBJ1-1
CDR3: CASSMTGGEAFF
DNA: TGTGCCAGTAGTATGACGGGTGGTGAAGCTTTCTTT

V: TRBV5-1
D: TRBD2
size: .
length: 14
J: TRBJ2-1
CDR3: CASSGSGGYDEQFF
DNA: TGCGCCAGCAGTGGTAGCGGGGGATACGATGAGCAGTTCTTC

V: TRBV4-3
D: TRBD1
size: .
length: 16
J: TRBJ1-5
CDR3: CASSRRYRGDNQPQHF
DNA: TGCGCCAGCAGCCGTAGATACAGGGGGGATAATCAGCCCCAGCATTTT

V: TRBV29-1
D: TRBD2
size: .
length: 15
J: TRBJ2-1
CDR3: CSVEGGLGAYNEQFF
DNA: TGCAGCGTTGAGGGAGGGCTCGGGGCCTACAATGAGCAGTTCTTC

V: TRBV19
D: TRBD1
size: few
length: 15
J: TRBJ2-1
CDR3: CASSIPGQGYNEQFF
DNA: TGTGCCAGTAGTATCCCGGGACAGGGTTACAATGAGCAGTTCTTC

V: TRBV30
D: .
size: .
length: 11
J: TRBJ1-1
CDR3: CACLGAAEAFF
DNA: TGTGCCTGTTTGGGGGCCGCTGAAGCTTTCTTT

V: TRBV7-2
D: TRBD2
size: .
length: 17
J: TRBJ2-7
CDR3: CASSSKARGGSSYEQYF
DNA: TGTGCCAGCAGCTCGAAAGCACGGGGGGGAAGCTCCTACGAGCAGTACTTC

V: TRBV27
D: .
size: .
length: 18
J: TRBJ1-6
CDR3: CASSSRTEFSSYNSPLHF
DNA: TGTGCCAGCAGTTCCCGGACAGAATTTAGCTCCTATAATTCACCCCTCCACTTT

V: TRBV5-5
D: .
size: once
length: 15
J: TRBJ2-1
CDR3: CASTTFPWRRNEQFF
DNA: TGTGCCAGCACCACATTCCCGTGGCGGCGCAATGAGCAGTTCTTC

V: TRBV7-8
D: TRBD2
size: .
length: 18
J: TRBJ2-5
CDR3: CASSSGLAGGLNGETQYF
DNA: TGTGCCAGCAGCTCGGGACTAGCGGGGGGGCTTAACGGAGAGACCCAGTACTTC

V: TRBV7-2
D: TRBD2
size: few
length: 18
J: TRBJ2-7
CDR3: CASSGAGTSGRSSYEQYF
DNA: TGTGCCAGCAGCGGAGCCGGGACTAGCGGGCGCAGCTCCTACGAGCAGTACTTC

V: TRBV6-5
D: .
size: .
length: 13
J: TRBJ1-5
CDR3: CASKQGRNQPQHF
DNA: TGTGCCAGCAAACAGGGCCGAAATCAGCCCCAGCATTTT

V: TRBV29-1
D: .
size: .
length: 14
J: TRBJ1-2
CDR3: CSVEIRGGSDGYTF
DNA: TGCAGCGTTGAAATTCGGGGAGGGTCGGATGGCTACACCTTC

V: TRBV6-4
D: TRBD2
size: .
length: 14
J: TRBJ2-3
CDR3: CASSASGGLDTQYF
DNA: TGTGCCAGCAGTGCTAGCGGGGGACTGGATACGCAGTATTTT

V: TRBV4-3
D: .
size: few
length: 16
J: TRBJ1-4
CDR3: CASSQGDWGRNEKLFF
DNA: TGCGCCAGCAGCCAAGGGGATTGGGGCCGGAATGAAAAACTGTTTTTT

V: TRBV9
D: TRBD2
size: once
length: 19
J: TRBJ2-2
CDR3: CASSLSLAGGPRNTGELFF
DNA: TGTGCCAGCAGCCTGTCACTAGCGGGGGGACCTCGGAACACCGGGGAGCTGTTTTTT

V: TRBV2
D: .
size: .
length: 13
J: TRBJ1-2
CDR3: CASSEVGDYGYTF
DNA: TGTGCCAGCAGCGAGGTGGGTGACTATGGCTACACCTTC

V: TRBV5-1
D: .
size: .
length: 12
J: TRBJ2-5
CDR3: CASSLLQETQYF
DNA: TGCGCCAGCAGCTTGTTACAAGAGACCCAGTACTTC

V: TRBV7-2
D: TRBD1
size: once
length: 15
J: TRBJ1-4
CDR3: CASSALGQGVEKLFF
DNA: TGTGCCAGCAGCGCACTGGGACAGGGTGTTGAAAAACTGTTTTTT

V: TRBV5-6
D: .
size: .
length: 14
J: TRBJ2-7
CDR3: CASSFDTSPYEQYF
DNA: TGTGCCAGCAGCTTCGACACCAGTCCCTACGAGCAGTACTTC

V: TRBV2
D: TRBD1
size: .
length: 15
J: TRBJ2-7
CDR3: CASSGPGTGSYEQYF
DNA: TGTGCCAGCAGTGGGCCCGGGACAGGGTCCTACGAGCAGTACTTC

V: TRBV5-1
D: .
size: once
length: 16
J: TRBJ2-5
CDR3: CASSLVPGFVQETQYF
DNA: TGCGCCAGCAGCTTGGTCCCGGGTTTCGTCCAAGAGACCCAGTACTTC

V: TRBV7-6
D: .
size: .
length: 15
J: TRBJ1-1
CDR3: CASSLGGWGNTEAFF
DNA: TGTGCCAGCAGCCTCGGCGGGTGGGGGAACACTGAAGCTTTCTTT

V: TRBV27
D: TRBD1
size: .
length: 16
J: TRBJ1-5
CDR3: CASSLRQGMDNQPQHF
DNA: TGTGCCAGCAGTTTAAGACAGGGAATGGACAATCAGCCCCAGCATTTT

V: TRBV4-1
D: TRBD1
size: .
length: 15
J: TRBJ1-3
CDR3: CASSLRTGKGNTIYF
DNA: TGCGCCAGCAGCCTCAGGACAGGGAAAGGAAACACCATATATTTT

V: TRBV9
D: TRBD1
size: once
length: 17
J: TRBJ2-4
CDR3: CASSADRGGVVKNIQYF
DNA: TGTGCCAGCAGCGCGGACAGGGGTGGGGTCGTCAAAAACATTCAGTACTTC

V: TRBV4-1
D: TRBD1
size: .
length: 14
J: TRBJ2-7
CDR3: CASSQVRDSYEQYF
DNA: TGCGCCAGCAGCCAAGTTCGGGACAGCTACGAGCAGTACTTC

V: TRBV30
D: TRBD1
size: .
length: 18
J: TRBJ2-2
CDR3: CAWIRDSAVIANTGELFF
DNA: TGTGCCTGGATCAGGGACAGCGCAGTTATCGCGAACACCGGGGAGCTGTTTTTT

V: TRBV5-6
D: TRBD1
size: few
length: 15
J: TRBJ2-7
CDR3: CASSSRTGLLYEQYF
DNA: TGTGCCAGCAGCTCGCGGACAGGGCTTCTCTACGAGCAGTACTTC

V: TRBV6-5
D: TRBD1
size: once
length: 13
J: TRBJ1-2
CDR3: CASSYRGLGGYTF
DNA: TGTGCCAGCAGTTACAGGGGGCTGGGTGGCTACACCTTC

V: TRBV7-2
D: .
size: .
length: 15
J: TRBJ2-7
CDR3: CASSSPSAVVYEQYF
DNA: TGTGCCAGCAGCTCGCCTAGCGCGGTCGTCTACGAGCAGTACTTC

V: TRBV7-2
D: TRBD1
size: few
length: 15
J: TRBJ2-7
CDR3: CASSFRGGSLYEQYF
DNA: TGTGCCAGCAGCTTCCGAGGGGGCAGCCTTTACGAGCAGTACTTC

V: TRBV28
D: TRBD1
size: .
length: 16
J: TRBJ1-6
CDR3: CASSLIGQGVRSGLHF
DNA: TGTGCCAGCAGTTTAATCGGACAGGGGGTCCGCTCAGGCCTCCACTTT